The 15 T cell receptor beta chains reported below all come from one sample, sequenced in a study of T-cell memory formation after mild COVID-19. TCRdb re-called the 5' RACE reads with MiXCR, one entry per CDR3 protein. The sample shows 45,000 to 55,000 distinct CDR3 sequences, approximately 7.6% of them seen only once. Source material: PBMCs or a T cell subset sorted from them (not recorded which). Every receptor here comes from a man younger than 35 who had mild COVID-19 (a few samples of this study predate the infection). Cell type and time point are not known.

The chain employs TRBV20-1 and TRBJ2-5; 10 bases line up with TRBD2. V trimming: 5 bases; J trimming: 5 bases; junction bases outside the gene matches: 20. The CDR3 is 18 amino acids. Germline assignment: CDR1 DFQATT and CDR2 SNEGSKA (reference sequence). The CDR3 nucleotides read TGCAGTGCTGATGGTAGCGGGGGGTTCTCAACTTGGGCGGAGACCCAGTACTTC. Its translation: CSADGSGGFSTWAETQYF.

This clonotype was observed at least ten times. The chain links TRBV5-1 to TRBJ1-1, with a tentative D call TRBD1 (6 bases). V gave up 3 bases and J gave up 5 bases, with 14 bases separating them. CDR1 SGHRS and CDR2 YFSETQ come from the germline V gene. The CDR3 has 14 amino acids. The CDR3 sequence is CASSSQGYRTEAFF. Written as DNA, the CDR3 is TGCGCCAGCAGCTCACAGGGTTATCGGACTGAAGCTTTCTTT.

The J gene is TRBJ2-1, the V gene TRBV30; D remains unclear. Trimming removed 4 bases from V and 7 bases from J, with 14 bases in between. The germline CDR1 and CDR2 sequences are GTSNPN and SVGIG (reference sequence). The CDR3 has 13 residues. The CDR3 DNA follows: TGTGCCTGGAAGTCAAAGAGCAGGAATGAGCAGTTCTTC. Its translation: CAWKSKSRNEQFF.

The chain combines TRBV29-1 with TRBJ2-2; 7 nucleotides agree with TRBD1. After removal of 6 bases from V and 7 bases from J, the junction contained 14 bases not matched to a gene. CDR1 and CDR2 (germline): SQVTM, ANQGSEA. The CDR3 totals 15 residues. The DNA for the CDR3 is TGCAGCGTCGTGGACAGGAGAAACGCCCGCGGGGAGCTGTTTTTT. Its protein is CSVVDRRNARGELFF.

This clonotype was observed many times. The chain has TRBV20-1 and TRBJ2-5; D perhaps matches TRBD1 (5 bases). Germline V gene sequence: CDR1 DFQATT, CDR2 SNEGSKA (reference sequence). V lost 1 base, J lost 5 bases, and 14 bases lay in between. The CDR3 is 14 residues long. CDR3 amino acids: CSARVEAGSETQYF. Written as DNA, the CDR3 is TGCAGTGCTAGAGTCGAGGCAGGGTCGGAGACCCAGTACTTC.

This rearrangement joins TRBV7-2 to TRBJ2-6, with D unresolved. Trimming took off 1 base at V and 2 bases at J, with 6 bases between the two ends. The CDR3 is 15 amino acids. Germline V gives CDR1 SGHTA, CDR2 FQGNSA. In nucleotides, the CDR3 is TGTGCCAGCAGCTTAGAAGCTCCTGGGGCCAACGTCCTGACTTTC. This encodes CASSLEAPGANVLTF.

The genes are TRBV18 and TRBJ1-2; D is undetermined. The germline gives CDR1 KGHSH, CDR2 LQKENI. This CDR3 spans 13 amino acids. The V end lost 6 bases, the J end lost 4 bases, and 12 bases lay between the germline ends. This CDR3 reads CASSPAGLYGYTF. The CDR3, as DNA: TGTGCCAGCTCTCCTGCAGGTCTCTATGGCTACACCTTC.

The chain has TRBV20-1 and TRBJ1-2, with no clear D. Deletions cut 4 bases from V and 6 bases from J, with 15 bases between. The CDR3 consists of 13 residues. Germline loops: CDR1 DFQATT, CDR2 SNEGSKA (reference sequence). The CDR3 DNA reads TGCAGTGCTAACCGTCCGGGCATCGATGGCTACACCTTC. It codes for CSANRPGIDGYTF.

This clonotype has at least ten counts. The chain couples TRBV7-3 to TRBJ2-2; D tentatively reads TRBD1 or TRBD2 (5 bases each). V lost 5 bases to trimming and J lost 6 bases, with 22 bases between them. The CDR3 is made up of 17 amino acids. Germline-derived CDR1 and CDR2 are SGHTA and FQGTGA. Written as DNA, the CDR3 is TGTGCCAGCAGCCAACGAGGGGTCTCAGAAAGATCCGGGGAGCTGTTTTTT. Its translation is CASSQRGVSERSGELFF.

The chain couples TRBV5-1 to TRBJ2-3; 11 nucleotides agree with TRBD2. Germline V gene data show CDR1 as SGHRS and CDR2 as YFSETQ. The CDR3 totals 17 residues. V shed 3 bases, J shed 3 bases, and the junction held 9 bases outside the gene matches. In nucleotides, the CDR3 is TGCGCCAGCAGCTCTCGACTTAGCGGGGGGGTTACAGATACGCAGTATTTT. Translation: CASSSRLSGGVTDTQYF.

In this sample, this clonotype turned up a few times. The V and J genes are TRBV6-6 and TRBJ1-2, with D perhaps matching TRBD1 (6 bases). The V end was cut by 11 bases, the J end by 5 bases, with 18 bases between. The CDR3 contains 13 residues. Germline CDR1 and CDR2: MNHNY and SVGAGI (reference sequence). As DNA, the CDR3 is TGTGCCGGACGATTTATTACAGGGTATGGCTACACCTTC. Translation gives CAGRFITGYGYTF.

This clonotype was counted a few times. The V call is TRBV20-1, the J call TRBJ1-2; unclear D gene. Trimming took off 3 bases at V and 4 bases at J, with 12 bases between the two ends. This CDR3 contains 13 residues. Per the germline V gene, CDR1 is DFQATT and CDR2 is SNEGSKA (reference sequence). The CDR3 DNA reads as TGCAGTGCTAGTTCTGCATCCCGCTATGGCTACACCTTC. Its protein is CSASSASRYGYTF.

CDR3 nucleotides: TGTGCCAGCAGCTTAGCCGATTCGCATGGCTACACCTTC. It translates to CASSLADSHGYTF. The rearrangement joins TRBV7-8 to TRBJ1-2; D is uncertain. This CDR3 has 13 amino acids. CDR1 and CDR2 (germline): SGHVS, FQNEAQ. The V end lost 0 bases, the J end lost 6 bases, and 8 bases lay between the germline ends.

This clonotype has more than one count but fewer than ten. The chain carries TRBV6-6 and TRBJ2-1; 7 nucleotides match TRBD1. With 4 bases clipped from V and 0 bases from J, the junction kept 12 bases outside the gene matches. Germline values: CDR1 MNHNY, CDR2 SVGAGI (reference sequence). The length of the CDR3 is 18 residues. The CDR3 nucleotides are TGTGCCAGCAGTTCCACAGGGGATGGGATTAGCTCCTACAATGAGCAGTTCTTC. Translation: CASSSTGDGISSYNEQFF.

This clonotype was counted many times. The chain has TRBV28 and TRBJ1-5; D is uncertain. This CDR3 is built from 15 residues. From germline, CDR1 is MDHEN and CDR2 SYDVKM. The V gene lost 4 bases and the J gene lost 1 base, with 11 bases spanning the gap. The chain's CDR3 is CASSSSDGSNQPQHF. The CDR3 DNA sequence: TGTGCCAGCAGTTCCTCCGACGGGAGCAATCAGCCCCAGCATTTT.